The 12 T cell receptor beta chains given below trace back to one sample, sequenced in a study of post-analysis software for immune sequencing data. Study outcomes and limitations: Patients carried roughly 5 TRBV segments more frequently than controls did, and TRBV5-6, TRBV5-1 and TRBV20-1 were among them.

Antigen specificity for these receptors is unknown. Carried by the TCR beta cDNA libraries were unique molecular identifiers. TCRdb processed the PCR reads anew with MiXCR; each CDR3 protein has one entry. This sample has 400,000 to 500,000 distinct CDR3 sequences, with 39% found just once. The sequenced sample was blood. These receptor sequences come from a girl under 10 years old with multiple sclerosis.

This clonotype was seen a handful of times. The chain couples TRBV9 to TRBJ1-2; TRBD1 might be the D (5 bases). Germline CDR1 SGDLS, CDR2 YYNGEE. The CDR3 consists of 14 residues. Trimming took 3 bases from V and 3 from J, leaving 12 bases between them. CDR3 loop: CASSAQGWDYGYTF. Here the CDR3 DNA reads TGTGCCAGCAGCGCTCAGGGTTGGGACTATGGCTACACCTTC.

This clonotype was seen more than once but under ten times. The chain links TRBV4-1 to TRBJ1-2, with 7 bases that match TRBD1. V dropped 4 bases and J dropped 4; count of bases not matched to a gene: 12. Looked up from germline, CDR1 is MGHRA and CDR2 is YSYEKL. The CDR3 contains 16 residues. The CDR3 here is CASSLKLDRQVYGYTF. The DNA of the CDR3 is TGCGCCAGCAGCCTTAAGCTGGACAGGCAAGTCTATGGCTACACCTTC.

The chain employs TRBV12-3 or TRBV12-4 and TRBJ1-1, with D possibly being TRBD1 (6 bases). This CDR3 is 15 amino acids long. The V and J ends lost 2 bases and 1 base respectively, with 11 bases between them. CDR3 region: CASSLYRTENTEAFF. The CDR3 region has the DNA TGTGCCAGCAGTTTATACAGGACAGAGAACACTGAAGCTTTCTTT.

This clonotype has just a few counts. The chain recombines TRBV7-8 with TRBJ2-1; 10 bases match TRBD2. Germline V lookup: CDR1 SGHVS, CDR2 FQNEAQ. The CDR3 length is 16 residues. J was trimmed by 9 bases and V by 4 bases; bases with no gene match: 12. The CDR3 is CASSSSGSGGPVEQFF. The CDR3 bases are TGTGCCAGCAGCTCTTCTGGTAGCGGGGGGCCGGTTGAGCAGTTCTTC.

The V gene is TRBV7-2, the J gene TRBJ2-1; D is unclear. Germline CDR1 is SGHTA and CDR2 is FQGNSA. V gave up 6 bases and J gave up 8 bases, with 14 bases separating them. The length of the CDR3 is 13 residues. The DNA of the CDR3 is TGTGCCAGCAGACCGGCAGAGCCCTATGAGCAGTTCTTC. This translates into CASRPAEPYEQFF.

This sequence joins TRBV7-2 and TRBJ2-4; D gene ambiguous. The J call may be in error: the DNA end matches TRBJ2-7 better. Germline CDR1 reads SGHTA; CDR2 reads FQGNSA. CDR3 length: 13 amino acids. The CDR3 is CASSLSVGREQYF. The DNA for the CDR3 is TGTGCCAGCAGCTTATCGGTCGGACGCGAGCAGTACTTC.

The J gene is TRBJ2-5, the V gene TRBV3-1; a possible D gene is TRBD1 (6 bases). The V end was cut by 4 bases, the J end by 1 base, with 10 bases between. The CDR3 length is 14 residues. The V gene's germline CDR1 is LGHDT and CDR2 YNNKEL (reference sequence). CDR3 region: CASSRRTAQETQYF. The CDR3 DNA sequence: TGTGCCAGCAGCCGGCGGACAGCCCAAGAGACCCAGTACTTC.

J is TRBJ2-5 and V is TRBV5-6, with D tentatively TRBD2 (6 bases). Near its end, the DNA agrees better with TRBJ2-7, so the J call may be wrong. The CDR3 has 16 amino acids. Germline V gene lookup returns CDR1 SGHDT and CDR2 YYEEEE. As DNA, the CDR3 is TGTGCCAGCAGCTTGGATGGCGGGACCTACACCTACGAGCAGTACTTC. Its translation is CASSLDGGTYTYEQYF.

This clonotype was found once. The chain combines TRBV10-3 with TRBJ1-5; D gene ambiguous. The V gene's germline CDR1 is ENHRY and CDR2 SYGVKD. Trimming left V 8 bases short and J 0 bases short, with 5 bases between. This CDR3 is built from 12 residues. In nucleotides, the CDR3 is TGTGCCATCGGAGATAGCAATCAGCCCCAGCATTTT. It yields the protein CAIGDSNQPQHF.

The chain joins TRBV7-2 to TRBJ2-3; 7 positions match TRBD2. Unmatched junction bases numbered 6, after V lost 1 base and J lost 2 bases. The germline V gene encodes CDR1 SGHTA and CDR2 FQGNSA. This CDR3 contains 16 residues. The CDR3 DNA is TGTGCCAGCAGCTTAGGTGCTAGCGGAAACACAGATACGCAGTATTTT. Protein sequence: CASSLGASGNTDTQYF. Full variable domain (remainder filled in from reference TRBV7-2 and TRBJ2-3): GAGVSQSPSNKVTEKGKDVELRCDPISGHTALYWYRQSLGQGLEFLIYFQGNSAPDKSGLPSDRFSAERTGGSVSTLTIQRTQQEDSAVYLCASSLGASGNTDTQYFGPGTRLTVL.

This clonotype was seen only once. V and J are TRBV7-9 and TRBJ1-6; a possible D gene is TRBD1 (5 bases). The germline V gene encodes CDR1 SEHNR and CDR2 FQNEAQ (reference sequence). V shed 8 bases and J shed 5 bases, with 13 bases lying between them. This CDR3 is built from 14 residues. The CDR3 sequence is CASEKGANNSPLHF. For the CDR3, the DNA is TGTGCCAGCGAAAAAGGGGCCAATAATTCACCCCTCCACTTT. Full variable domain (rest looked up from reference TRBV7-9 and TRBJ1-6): DTGVSQNPRHKITKRGQNVTFRCDPISEHNRLYWYRQTLGQGPEFLTYFQNEAQLEKSRLLSDRFSAERPKGSFSTLEIQRTEQGDSAMYLCASEKGANNSPLHFGNGTRLTVT.

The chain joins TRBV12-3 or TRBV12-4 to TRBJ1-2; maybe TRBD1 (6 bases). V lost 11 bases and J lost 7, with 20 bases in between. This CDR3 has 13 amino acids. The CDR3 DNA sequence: TGTGCCGGTAGCCAACAGGGTAGGAGTGGCTACACCTTC. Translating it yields CAGSQQGRSGYTF.